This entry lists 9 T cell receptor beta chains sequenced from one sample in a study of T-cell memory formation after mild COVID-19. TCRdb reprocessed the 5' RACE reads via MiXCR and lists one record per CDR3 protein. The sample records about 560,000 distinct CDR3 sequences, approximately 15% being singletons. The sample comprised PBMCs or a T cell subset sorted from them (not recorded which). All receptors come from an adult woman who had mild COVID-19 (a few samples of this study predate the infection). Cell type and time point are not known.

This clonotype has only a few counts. CDR3 sequence: CASSHDRDQPQHF. The CDR3 nucleotides read TGTGCCAGCAGTCATGACAGAGATCAGCCCCAGCATTTT. The rearrangement joins TRBV12-3 or TRBV12-4 to TRBJ1-5; D perhaps matches TRBD1 (5 bases). The V end lost 5 bases, the J end lost 5 bases, and 10 bases lay between the germline ends. The CDR3 contains 13 residues.

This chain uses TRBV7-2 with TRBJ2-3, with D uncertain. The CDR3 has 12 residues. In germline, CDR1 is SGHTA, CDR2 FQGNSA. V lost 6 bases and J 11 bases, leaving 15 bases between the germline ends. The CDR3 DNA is TGTGCCAGCAGTCGACTCCAAAGAGGGCAGTATTTT. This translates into CASSRLQRGQYF. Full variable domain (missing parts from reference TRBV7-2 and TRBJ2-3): GAGVSQSPSNKVTEKGKDVELRCDPISGHTALYWYRQSLGQGLEFLIYFQGNSAPDKSGLPSDRFSAERTGGSVSTLTIQRTQQEDSAVYLCASSRLQRGQYFGPGTRLTVL.

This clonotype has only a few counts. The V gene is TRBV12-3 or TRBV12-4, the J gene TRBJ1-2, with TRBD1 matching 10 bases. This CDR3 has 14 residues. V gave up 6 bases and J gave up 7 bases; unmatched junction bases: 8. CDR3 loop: CASRPRTGGFGYTF. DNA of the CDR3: TGTGCCAGCAGACCTCGGACAGGGGGATTTGGCTACACCTTC.

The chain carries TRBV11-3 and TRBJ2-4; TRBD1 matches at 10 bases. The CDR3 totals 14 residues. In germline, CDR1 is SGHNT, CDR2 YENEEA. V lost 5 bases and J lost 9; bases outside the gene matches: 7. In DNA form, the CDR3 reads TGTGCCAGCAGCCTCCGGGACAGGGGAAGCATTCAGTACTTC. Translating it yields CASSLRDRGSIQYF.

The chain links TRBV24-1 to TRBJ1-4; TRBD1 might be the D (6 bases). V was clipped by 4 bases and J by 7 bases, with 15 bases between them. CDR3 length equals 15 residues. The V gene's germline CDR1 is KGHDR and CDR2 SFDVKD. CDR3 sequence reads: CATSERGGLGEKLFF. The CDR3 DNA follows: TGTGCCACCAGTGAACGCGGGGGGCTTGGTGAAAAACTGTTTTTT.

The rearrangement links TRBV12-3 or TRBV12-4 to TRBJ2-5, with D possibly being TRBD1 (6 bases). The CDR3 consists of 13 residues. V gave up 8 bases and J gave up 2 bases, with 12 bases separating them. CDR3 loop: CASLQQGQETQYF. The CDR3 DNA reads TGTGCCAGCCTCCAGCAGGGGCAAGAGACCCAGTACTTC.

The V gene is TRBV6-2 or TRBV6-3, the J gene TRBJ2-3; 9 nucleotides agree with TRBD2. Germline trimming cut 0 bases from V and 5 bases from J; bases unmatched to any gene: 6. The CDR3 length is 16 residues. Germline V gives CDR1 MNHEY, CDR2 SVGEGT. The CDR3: CASSYSQGAGGDTQYF. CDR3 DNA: TGTGCCAGCAGTTACTCGCAAGGAGCGGGAGGAGATACGCAGTATTTT.

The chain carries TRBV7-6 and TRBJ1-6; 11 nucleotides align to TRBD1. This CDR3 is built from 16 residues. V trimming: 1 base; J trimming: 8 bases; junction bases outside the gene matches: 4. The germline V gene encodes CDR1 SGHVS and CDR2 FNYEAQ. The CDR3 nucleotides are TGTGCCAGCAGCTTAGGGGGACAGGGGGTGGATTCACCCCTCCACTTT. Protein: CASSLGGQGVDSPLHF.

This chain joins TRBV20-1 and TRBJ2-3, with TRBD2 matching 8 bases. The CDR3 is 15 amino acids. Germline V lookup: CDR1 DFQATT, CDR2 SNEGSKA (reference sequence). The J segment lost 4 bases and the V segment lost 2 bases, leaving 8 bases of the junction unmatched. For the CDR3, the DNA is TGCAGTGCTAGACTCAGCGGGAGTCCACCAGATACGCAGTATTTT. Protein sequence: CSARLSGSPPDTQYF.